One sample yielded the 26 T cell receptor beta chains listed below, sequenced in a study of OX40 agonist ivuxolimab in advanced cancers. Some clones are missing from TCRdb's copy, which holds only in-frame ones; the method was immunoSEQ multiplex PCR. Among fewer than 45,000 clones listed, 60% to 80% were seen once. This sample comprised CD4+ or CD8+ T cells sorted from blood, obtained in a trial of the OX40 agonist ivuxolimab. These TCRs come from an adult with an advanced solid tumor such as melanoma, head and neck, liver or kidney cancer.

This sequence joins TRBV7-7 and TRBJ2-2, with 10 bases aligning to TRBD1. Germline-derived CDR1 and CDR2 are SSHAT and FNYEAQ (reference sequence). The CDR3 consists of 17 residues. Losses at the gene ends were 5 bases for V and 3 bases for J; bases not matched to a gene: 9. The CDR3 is CASSPRSGTGDTGELFF. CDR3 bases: TGTGCCAGCAGCCCGCGGTCCGGGACAGGGGACACCGGGGAGCTGTTTTTT.

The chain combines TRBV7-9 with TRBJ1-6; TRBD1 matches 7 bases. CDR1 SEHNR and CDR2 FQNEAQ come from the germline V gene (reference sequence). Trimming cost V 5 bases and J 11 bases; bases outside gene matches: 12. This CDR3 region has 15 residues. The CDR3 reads CASSAGQNKGAPLHF. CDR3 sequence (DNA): TGTGCCAGCAGCGCGGGACAGAATAAGGGGGCACCCCTCCACTTT. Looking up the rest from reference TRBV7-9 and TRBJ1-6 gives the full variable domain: DTGVSQNPRHKITKRGQNVTFRCDPISEHNRLYWYRQTLGQGPEFLTYFQNEAQLEKSRLLSDRFSAERPKGSFSTLEIQRTEQGDSAMYLCASSAGQNKGAPLHFGNGTRLTVT.

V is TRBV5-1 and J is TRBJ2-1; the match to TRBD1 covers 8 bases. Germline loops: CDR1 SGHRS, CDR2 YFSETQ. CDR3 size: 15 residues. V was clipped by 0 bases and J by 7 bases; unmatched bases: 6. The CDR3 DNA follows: TGCGCCAGCAGCTTGGACCAGGGGGCTGCAAATGAGCAGTTCTTC. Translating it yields CASSLDQGAANEQFF.

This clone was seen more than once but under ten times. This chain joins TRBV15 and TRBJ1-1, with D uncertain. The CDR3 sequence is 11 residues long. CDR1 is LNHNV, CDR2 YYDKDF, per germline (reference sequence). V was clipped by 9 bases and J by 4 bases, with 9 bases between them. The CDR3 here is CATRFITEAFF. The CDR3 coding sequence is TGTGCCACGAGGTTCATCACTGAAGCTTTCTTT.

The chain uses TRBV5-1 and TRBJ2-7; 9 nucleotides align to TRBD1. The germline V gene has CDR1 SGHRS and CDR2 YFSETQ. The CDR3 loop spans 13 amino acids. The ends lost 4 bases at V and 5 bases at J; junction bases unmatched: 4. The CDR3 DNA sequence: TGCGCCAGCAGCGTAACAGGGGGCAACGAGCAGTACTTC. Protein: CASSVTGGNEQYF. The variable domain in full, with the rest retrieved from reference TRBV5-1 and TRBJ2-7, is KAGVTQTPRYLIKTRGQQVTLSCSPISGHRSVSWYQQTPGQGLQFLFEYFSETQRNKGNFPGRFSGRQFSNSRSEMNVSTLELGDSALYLCASSVTGGNEQYFGPGTRLTVT.

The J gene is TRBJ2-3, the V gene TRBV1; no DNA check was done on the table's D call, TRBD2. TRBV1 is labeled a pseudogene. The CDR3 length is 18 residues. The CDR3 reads CTSSQENLAGGHPDTQYF. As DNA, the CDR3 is TGCACCAGCAGCCAAGAGAACTTAGCGGGGGGGCACCCAGATACGCAGTATTTT.

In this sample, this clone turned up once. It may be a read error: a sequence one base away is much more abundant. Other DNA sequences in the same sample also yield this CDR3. The CDR3 is CASSDLSLTGGSYEQYF. For the CDR3, the DNA is TGTGCCAGCAGTGACCTCTCTTTGACAGGGGGATCCTATGAGCAGTACTTC. The chain joins TRBV6-1 to TRBJ2-7; 9 nucleotides align to TRBD1. Germline CDR1 reads MNHNS; CDR2 reads SASEGT. The CDR3 loop spans 17 amino acids.

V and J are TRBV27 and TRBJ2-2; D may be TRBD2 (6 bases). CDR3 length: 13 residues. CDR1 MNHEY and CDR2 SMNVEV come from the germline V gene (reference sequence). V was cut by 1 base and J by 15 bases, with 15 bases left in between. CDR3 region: CASSLLGGAKVFF. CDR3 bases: TGTGCCAGCAGTTTATTAGGAGGGGCAAAGGTGTTTTTT.

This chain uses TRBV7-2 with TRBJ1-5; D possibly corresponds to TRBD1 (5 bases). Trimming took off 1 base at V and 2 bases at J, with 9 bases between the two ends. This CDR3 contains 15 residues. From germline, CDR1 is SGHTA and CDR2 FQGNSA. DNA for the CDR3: TGTGCCAGCAGCTTAGTGGGGGGAGGCAATCAGCCCCAGCATTTT. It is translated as CASSLVGGGNQPQHF.

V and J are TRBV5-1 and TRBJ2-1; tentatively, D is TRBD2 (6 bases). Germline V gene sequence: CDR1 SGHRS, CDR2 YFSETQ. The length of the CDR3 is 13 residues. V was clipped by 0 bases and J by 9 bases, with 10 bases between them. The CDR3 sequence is CASSLAGDGEQFF. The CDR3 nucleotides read TGCGCCAGCAGCTTGGCGGGGGACGGTGAGCAGTTCTTC.

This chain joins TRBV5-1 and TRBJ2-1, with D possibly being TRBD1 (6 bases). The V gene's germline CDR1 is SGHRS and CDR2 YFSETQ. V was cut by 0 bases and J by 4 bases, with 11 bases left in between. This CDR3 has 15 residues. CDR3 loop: CASSLGQGPYNEQFF. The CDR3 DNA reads TGCGCCAGCAGCTTGGGCCAGGGGCCGTACAATGAGCAGTTCTTC.

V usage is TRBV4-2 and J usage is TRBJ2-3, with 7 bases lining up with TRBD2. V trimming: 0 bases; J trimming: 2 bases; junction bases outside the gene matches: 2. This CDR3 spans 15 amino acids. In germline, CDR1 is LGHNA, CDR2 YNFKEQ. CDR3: CASSQDRGDTDTQYF. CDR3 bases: TGTGCCAGCAGCCAAGATCGGGGGGACACAGATACGCAGTATTTT.

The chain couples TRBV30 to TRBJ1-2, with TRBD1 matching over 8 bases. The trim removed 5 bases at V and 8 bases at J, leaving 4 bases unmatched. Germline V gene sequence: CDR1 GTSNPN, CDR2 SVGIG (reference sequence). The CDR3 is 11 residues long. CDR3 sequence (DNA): TGTGCCTGGGTAACAGGGGGAGGCTACACCTTC. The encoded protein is CAWVTGGGYTF.

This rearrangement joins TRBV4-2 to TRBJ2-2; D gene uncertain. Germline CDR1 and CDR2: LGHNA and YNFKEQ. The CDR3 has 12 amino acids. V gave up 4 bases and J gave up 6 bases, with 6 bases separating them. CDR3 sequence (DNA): TGTGCCAGCAGCCTCTCGCCCGGGGAGCTGTTTTTT. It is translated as CASSLSPGELFF.

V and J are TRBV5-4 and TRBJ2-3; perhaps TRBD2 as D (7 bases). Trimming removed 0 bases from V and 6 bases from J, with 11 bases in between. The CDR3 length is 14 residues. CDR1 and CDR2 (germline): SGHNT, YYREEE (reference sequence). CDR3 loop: CASSLAAGADTQYF. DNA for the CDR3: TGTGCCAGCAGCTTGGCGGCGGGGGCCGATACGCAGTATTTT.

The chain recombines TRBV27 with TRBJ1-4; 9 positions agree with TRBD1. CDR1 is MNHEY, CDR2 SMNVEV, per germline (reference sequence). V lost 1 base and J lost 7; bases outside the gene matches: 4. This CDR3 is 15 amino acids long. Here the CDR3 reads CASSLFTGGAEKLFF. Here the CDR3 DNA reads TGTGCCAGCAGTTTATTCACAGGGGGCGCTGAAAAACTGTTTTTT.

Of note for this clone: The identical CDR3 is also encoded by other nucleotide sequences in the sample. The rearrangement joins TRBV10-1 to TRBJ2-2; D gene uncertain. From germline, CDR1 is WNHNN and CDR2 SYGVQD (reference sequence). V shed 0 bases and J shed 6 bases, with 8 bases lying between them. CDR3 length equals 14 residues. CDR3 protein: CASSESKAPGELFF. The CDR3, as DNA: TGCGCCAGCAGTGAGTCTAAGGCGCCCGGGGAGCTGTTTTTT.

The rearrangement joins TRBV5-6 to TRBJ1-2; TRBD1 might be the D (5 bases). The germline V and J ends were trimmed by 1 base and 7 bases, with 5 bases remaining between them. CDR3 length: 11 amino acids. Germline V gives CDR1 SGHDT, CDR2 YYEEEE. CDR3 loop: CASSLTGGYTF. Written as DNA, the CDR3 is TGTGCCAGCAGCTTGACAGGTGGCTACACCTTC.

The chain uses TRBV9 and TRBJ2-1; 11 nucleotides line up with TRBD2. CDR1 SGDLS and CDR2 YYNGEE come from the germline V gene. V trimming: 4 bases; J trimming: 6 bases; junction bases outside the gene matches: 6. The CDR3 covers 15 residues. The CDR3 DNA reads TGTGCCAGCAGCATTAGCGGGGGGGCCACCAATGAGCAGTTCTTC. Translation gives CASSISGGATNEQFF.

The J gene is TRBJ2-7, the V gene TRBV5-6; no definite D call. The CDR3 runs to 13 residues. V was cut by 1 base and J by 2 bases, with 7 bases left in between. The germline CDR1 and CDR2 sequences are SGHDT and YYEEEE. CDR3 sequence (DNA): TGTGCCAGCAGCTTGCAAGGTCCCTACGAGCAGTACTTC. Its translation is CASSLQGPYEQYF.

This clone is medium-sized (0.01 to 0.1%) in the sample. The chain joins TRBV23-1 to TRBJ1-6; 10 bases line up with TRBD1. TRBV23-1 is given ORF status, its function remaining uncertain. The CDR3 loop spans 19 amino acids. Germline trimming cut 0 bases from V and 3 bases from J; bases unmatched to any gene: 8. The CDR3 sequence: CASSQSIGTGENYNSPLHF. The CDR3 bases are TGCGCCAGCAGTCAATCGATTGGGACAGGGGAAAACTATAATTCACCCCTCCACTTT.

The CDR3 sequence is CASSRDSNSPLHF. The CDR3 DNA follows: TGTGCCAGCAGCCGGGACAGCAATTCACCCCTCCACTTT. V and J are TRBV6-4 and TRBJ1-6; 7 bases map to TRBD1. The germline V gene has CDR1 MRHNA and CDR2 SNTAGT. The CDR3 has 13 residues. V shed 6 bases, J shed 7 bases, and the junction held 3 bases outside the gene matches.

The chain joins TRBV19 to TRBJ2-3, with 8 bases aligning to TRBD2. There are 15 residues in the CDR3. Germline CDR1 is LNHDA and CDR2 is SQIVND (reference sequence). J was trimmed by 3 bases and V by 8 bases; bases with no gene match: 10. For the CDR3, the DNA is TGTGCCAGTCGGGGGGGCGGAGGTTTGACAGATACGCAGTATTTT. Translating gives CASRGGGGLTDTQYF.

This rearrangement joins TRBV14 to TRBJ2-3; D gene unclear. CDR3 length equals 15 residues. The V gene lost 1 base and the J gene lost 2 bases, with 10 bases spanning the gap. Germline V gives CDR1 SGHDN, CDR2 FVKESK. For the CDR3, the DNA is TGTGCCAGCAGCCAAGCTATGGCTCCCACAGATACGCAGTATTTT. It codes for CASSQAMAPTDTQYF.

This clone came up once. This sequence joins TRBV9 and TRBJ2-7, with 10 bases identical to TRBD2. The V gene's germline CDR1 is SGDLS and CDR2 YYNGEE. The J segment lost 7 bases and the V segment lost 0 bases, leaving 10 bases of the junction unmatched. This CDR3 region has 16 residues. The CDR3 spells CASSVGPGLAAREQYV. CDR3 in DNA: TGTGCCAGCAGCGTAGGTCCTGGACTAGCGGCTAGGGAGCAGTACGTC.

CDR3 sequence reads: CASSYPSSYEQYF. The CDR3, as DNA: TGTGCCAGCAGTTACCCCAGCAGCTACGAGCAGTACTTC. This chain joins TRBV6-6 and TRBJ2-7; D gene ambiguous. The CDR3 covers 13 residues. The V and J ends lost 2 bases and 3 bases respectively, with 8 bases between them. Germline-derived CDR1 and CDR2 are MNHNY and SVGAGI (reference sequence).